The 5 T cell receptor beta chains presented below share a single source sample, sequenced in a study of blood T cell repertoires in COVID-19 (dated by TCRdb to the early 2020s). Libraries were made using the immunoSEQ multiplex PCR assay. TCRdb provides this immuneACCESS table in a form limited to in-frame rearrangements. Some clones are lacking; in checked studies, under half of them reflect an unresolved V gene, and why the rest are absent is not known. Present in this sample are about 160,000 clones, about 85% of which were seen just once. The ten largest clones take up around 5.4% of the sample. Sequenced: peripheral blood. Source of these receptors: a woman aged 45-60 years with COVID-19, enrolled during active disease.

The rearrangement uses TRBV28 and TRBJ1-5; the D is unclear. The CDR3 contains 17 residues. CDR1 is MDHEN, CDR2 SYDVKM, per germline. V dropped 7 bases and J dropped 4 bases, with 23 bases sitting between them. The CDR3 region is CASTPPVRGFVNQPQHF. DNA of the CDR3: TGTGCCAGCACTCCCCCTGTCCGGGGATTTGTGAATCAGCCCCAGCATTTT.

V is TRBV10-3 and J is TRBJ1-1, with D hard to call. The CDR3 is 14 residues long. V was clipped by 0 bases and J by 5 bases, with 10 bases between them. The V gene's germline CDR1 is ENHRY and CDR2 SYGVKD. The CDR3 sequence: CAISESILRTEAFF. The CDR3, as DNA: TGTGCCATCAGTGAGTCGATTTTGCGGACTGAAGCTTTCTTT.

The chain recombines TRBV3-1 (or the pseudogene TRBV3-2) with TRBJ2-7; 9 bases are shared with TRBD1. Germline assignment: CDR1 LGHDT and CDR2 YNNKEL (reference sequence). The J segment lost 6 bases and the V segment lost 8 bases, leaving 5 bases of the junction unmatched. This CDR3 has 12 residues. CDR3 DNA: TGTGCCAGCGACACAGGGGGCAGCGAGCAGTACTTC. Translating it yields CASDTGGSEQYF.

The chain carries TRBV7-6 and TRBJ2-7; 7 nucleotides line up with TRBD1. V gave up 5 bases and J gave up 6 bases; unmatched junction bases: 10. This CDR3 has 14 amino acids. Germline CDR1 and CDR2: SGHVS and FNYEAQ. The CDR3 DNA sequence: TGTGCCAGCAGCGGTCCCGGACAGGTCGGCGAGCAGTACTTC. Encoded protein: CASSGPGQVGEQYF.

The genes are TRBV2 and TRBJ2-5; 11 nucleotides align to TRBD2. Germline loops: CDR1 SNHLY, CDR2 FYNNEI. The length of the CDR3 is 17 residues. J lost 1 base, V lost 1 base, and 5 bases had no gene match. Here the CDR3 DNA reads TGTGCCAGCAGTGAAGTAGGAACTAGCGGGGGCCAAGAGACCCAGTACTTC. Translation: CASSEVGTSGGQETQYF. The full variable domain, with the rest looked up from reference TRBV2 and TRBJ2-5, is EPEVTQTPSHQVTQMGQEVILRCVPISNHLYFYWYRQILGQKVEFLVSFYNNEISEKSEIFDDQFSVERPDGSNFTLKIRSTKLEDSAMYFCASSEVGTSGGQETQYFGPGTRLLVL.